These 9 T cell receptor beta chains were all obtained from the same sample, sequenced in a study of blood T cell repertoires in COVID-19. TCRdb keeps only in-frame clones here, not all; method: immunoSEQ multiplex PCR. Among about 350,000 clones listed, around nine tenths were seen once. Input material: PBMCs or T cells enriched from blood (not recorded which). The receptors shown here come from a woman aged 25-40 years who had been exposed to COVID-19.

The genes are TRBV24-1 and TRBJ1-2; unclear D gene. Germline-derived CDR1 and CDR2 are KGHDR and SFDVKD. The CDR3 loop spans 14 amino acids. V was clipped by 4 bases and J by 4 bases, with 12 bases between them. CDR3 sequence reads: CATSDPPSSYGYTF. The CDR3 DNA reads TGTGCCACCAGTGACCCCCCTAGCAGCTATGGCTACACCTTC.

The rearrangement links TRBV7-9 to TRBJ1-2; D gene unclear. Germline values: CDR1 SEHNR, CDR2 FQNEAQ (reference sequence). The CDR3 is made up of 13 amino acids. The germline V and J ends were trimmed by 5 bases and 1 base, with 8 bases remaining between them. The CDR3 DNA reads as TGTGCCAGCAGCCCGCAGAATAACTATGGCTACACCTTC. This codes for CASSPQNNYGYTF.

This chain connects TRBV3-1 (or the pseudogene TRBV3-2) to TRBJ2-7; D is possibly TRBD1 (6 bases). Trimming removed 5 bases at V and 3 bases at J, with 14 bases between. The CDR3 totals 14 residues. Looked up from germline, CDR1 is LGHDT and CDR2 is YNNKEL (reference sequence). The DNA of the CDR3 is TGTGCCAGCAGCAAGGACAGAAGCATCTACGAGCAGTACTTC. This codes for CASSKDRSIYEQYF.

The DNA of the CDR3 is TGTGCCAGCAGCTCAACAGGGTCGGGACACTACGAGCAGTACTTC. It translates to CASSSTGSGHYEQYF. The genes are TRBV27 and TRBJ2-7; perhaps TRBD1 as D (6 bases). With 6 bases removed from V and 3 bases from J, the gap between germline ends came to 18 bases. Germline lookup yields CDR1 MNHEY and CDR2 SMNVEV (reference sequence). The CDR3 totals 15 residues.

CDR3 nucleotides: TGTGCCAGCAGTTATAAATGGACTAGCGGACACCAAGAGACCCAGTACTTC. Its translation: CASSYKWTSGHQETQYF. The chain uses TRBV6-7 and TRBJ2-5; the match to TRBD2 covers 10 bases. TRBV6-7 is known as an ORF, though its function is uncertain. V was clipped by 3 bases and J by 0 bases; unmatched bases: 7. The CDR3 is 17 residues long.

The V call is TRBV12-3 or TRBV12-4, the J call TRBJ1-1; D gene unclear. The ends were cut back, 6 bases at V and 0 bases at J, with 8 bases in the middle. The CDR3 has 13 amino acids. CDR3 protein: CASSPRMNTEAFF. The DNA of the CDR3 is TGTGCCAGCAGCCCCAGAATGAACACTGAAGCTTTCTTT.

This chain joins TRBV7-8 and TRBJ1-2; D is uncertain. Germline V gene data show CDR1 as SGHVS and CDR2 as FQNEAQ. Trimming removed 4 bases from V and 8 bases from J, with 17 bases in between. This CDR3 is 14 amino acids long. This CDR3 reads CASSSLGPGGGYTF. The CDR3 DNA reads TGTGCCAGCAGCTCCCTCGGACCCGGCGGGGGCTACACCTTC.

J is TRBJ2-3 and V is TRBV10-3, with TRBD1 matching over 9 bases. Germline assignment: CDR1 ENHRY and CDR2 SYGVKD. After removal of 4 bases from V and 3 bases from J, the junction contained 2 bases not matched to a gene. CDR3 length: 14 amino acids. The DNA of the CDR3 is TGTGCCATCAGTGCTGGACAGGGGACAGATACGCAGTATTTT. It translates to CAISAGQGTDTQYF.

The chain recombines TRBV2 with TRBJ2-1; 7 positions match TRBD2. CDR3 length: 13 amino acids. Germline CDR1 and CDR2: SNHLY and FYNNEI. The V gene end was trimmed by 0 bases and the J gene end by 11 bases; junction bases not matched to a gene: 4. DNA of the CDR3: TGTGCCAGCAGTGAAGCGAGACTAGCCCAGCAGTTCTTC. Amino acid sequence: CASSEARLAQQFF.